This passage covers 15 T cell receptor beta chains from one sample sequenced in a study of early stage breast cancer tumors. The repertoire was sequenced with immunoSEQ multiplex PCR; TCRdb's copy has only in-frame clones and lacks some. The data contain fewer than 90,000 clones, 79% of them seen just once; the ten biggest clones take up roughly 3%. The source material was blood. These receptor sequences come from a person in their sixties or seventies with breast cancer.

J is TRBJ1-6 and V is TRBV11-2, with D hard to call. Germline assignment: CDR1 SGHAT and CDR2 FQNNGV. V was cut by 5 bases and J by 1 base, with 9 bases left in between. The CDR3 spans 15 residues. The CDR3 bases are TGTGCCAGCAGCCCCAGTGGTTCCTATAATTCACCCCTCCACTTT. This translates into CASSPSGSYNSPLHF.

The chain joins TRBV30 to TRBJ1-2; D is unclear. The CDR3 is made up of 14 amino acids. The V end was cut by 0 bases, the J end by 7 bases, with 15 bases between. Germline assignment: CDR1 GTSNPN and CDR2 SVGIG (reference sequence). The CDR3 nucleotides are TGTGCCTGGAGTGTACGGGAAGGAGGTCGTGGCTACACCTTC. This encodes CAWSVREGGRGYTF.

The V and J genes are TRBV18 and TRBJ1-2, with no clear D. Trimming left V 5 bases short and J 1 base short, with 11 bases between. Germline values: CDR1 KGHSH, CDR2 LQKENI. The CDR3 spans 14 residues. CDR3 residues: CASSATGINYGYTF. CDR3 DNA: TGTGCCAGCTCAGCAACGGGGATTAACTATGGCTACACCTTC.

The gene calls are TRBV5-6 and TRBJ2-5; tentatively, D is TRBD1 (6 bases). Germline values: CDR1 SGHDT, CDR2 YYEEEE. V shed 4 bases and J shed 2 bases, with 18 bases lying between them. This CDR3 region has 16 residues. The DNA of the CDR3 is TGTGCCAGCAGCAACCCGGACATGGGGACACAAGAGACCCAGTACTTC. It is translated as CASSNPDMGTQETQYF. Variable domain in full (rest from reference TRBV5-6 and TRBJ2-5): DAGVTQSPTHLIKTRGQQVTLRCSPKSGHDTVSWYQQALGQGPQFIFQYYEEEERQRGNFPDRFSGHQFPNYSSELNVNALLLGDSALYLCASSNPDMGTQETQYFGPGTRLLVL.

V is TRBV6-1 and J is TRBJ1-6; D may be TRBD1 (6 bases). The CDR3 covers 18 residues. V was trimmed by 4 bases and J by 1 base, leaving 17 bases between them. Germline CDR1 and CDR2: MNHNS and SASEGT. The CDR3 region is CASSGSTGMGSYNSPLHF. The CDR3 nucleotides are TGTGCCAGCAGTGGGTCTACAGGGATGGGGTCCTATAATTCACCCCTCCACTTT.

This clone was counted between two and nine times. The germline gene is not matched at one end of the junction; a read error may be the cause. The chain is built from TRBV29-1 and TRBJ1-2, with a tentative D call TRBD1 (6 bases). This CDR3 region has 12 residues. CDR1 SQVTM and CDR2 ANQGSEA come from the germline V gene. The CDR3 spells CSVEGGGYGYTF. The CDR3 DNA follows: TGCAGCGTCGAAGGGGGGGGCTATGGCTACACCTTC.

The rearrangement links TRBV7-3 to TRBJ2-1, with D possibly TRBD2 on 6 matching bases. V shed 2 bases and J shed 8 bases, with 13 bases lying between them. This CDR3 has 14 amino acids. Germline lookup yields CDR1 SGHTA and CDR2 FQGTGA. The CDR3 coding sequence is TGTGCCAGCAGCTTAGACGGGAGCTCCGATGAGCAGTTCTTC. Protein sequence: CASSLDGSSDEQFF.

The chain couples TRBV7-9 to TRBJ2-5; D unresolved. The germline CDR1 and CDR2 sequences are SEHNR and FQNEAQ (reference sequence). The CDR3 loop spans 15 amino acids. Trimming stripped 5 bases from V and 5 bases from J, with 18 bases between. Here the CDR3 reads CASSPDGRPDETQYF. In DNA, the CDR3 is TGTGCCAGCAGCCCCGACGGCAGGCCCGATGAGACCCAGTACTTC.

The chain is built from TRBV5-6 and TRBJ1-1, with TRBD1 as a possible D gene (5 bases). Germline loops: CDR1 SGHDT, CDR2 YYEEEE. The CDR3 consists of 15 residues. Trimming took 1 base from V and 5 from J, leaving 15 bases between them. Written as DNA, the CDR3 is TGTGCCAGCAGCTTGCGGCGATCCGGGGGAACTGAAGCTTTCTTT. Translating it yields CASSLRRSGGTEAFF.

This clone was seen only a few times. V and J are TRBV2 and TRBJ2-2; D not resolved. The V and J ends lost 8 bases and 5 bases respectively, with 15 bases between them. CDR3 length equals 14 residues. Germline lookup yields CDR1 SNHLY and CDR2 FYNNEI. CDR3 residues: CASGAQVLTGELFF. As DNA, the CDR3 is TGTGCCAGCGGAGCGCAGGTCCTAACCGGGGAGCTGTTTTTT.

This chain joins TRBV10-3 and TRBJ1-5; 11 positions match TRBD1. J was trimmed by 6 bases and V by 2 bases; bases with no gene match: 3. The CDR3 is 15 amino acids. Germline V lookup: CDR1 ENHRY, CDR2 SYGVKD. The DNA of the CDR3 is TGTGCCATCAGTGAGGGGGACAGGGGGAGTCAGCCCCAGCATTTT. It yields the protein CAISEGDRGSQPQHF.

Only a few counts were recorded for this clone. The V call is TRBV11-3, the J call TRBJ1-3; D is ambiguous. Germline CDR1 is SGHNT and CDR2 is YENEEA. The CDR3 is 11 amino acids. The V gene lost 7 bases and the J gene lost 8 bases, with 9 bases spanning the gap. CDR3 sequence reads: CASTCGDTIYF. The DNA of the CDR3 is TGTGCCAGCACCTGCGGCGACACCATATATTTT.

This clone was seen a handful of times. The V and J genes are TRBV11-3 and TRBJ2-2; D is possibly TRBD1 (5 bases). Germline V gene data show CDR1 as SGHNT and CDR2 as YENEEA. Trimming cost V 1 base and J 2 bases, with 8 bases left between them. The CDR3 runs 15 residues. The CDR3 loop is CASSLGQGNTGELFF. CDR3 sequence (DNA): TGTGCCAGCAGCTTAGGGCAGGGAAACACCGGGGAGCTGTTTTTT.

This clone was observed a handful of times. The chain recombines TRBV28 with TRBJ2-7, with TRBD1 matching 9 bases. Germline V gene sequence: CDR1 MDHEN, CDR2 SYDVKM. With V trimmed by 10 bases and J by 6 bases, 10 bases remained unmatched. The CDR3 has 13 residues. The CDR3 DNA reads TGTGCCATCTCCCGGGACAGGGACGTCGAGCAGTACTTC. Translated: CAISRDRDVEQYF. Supplemented by reference TRBV28 and TRBJ2-7, the full variable domain reads DVKVTQSSRYLVKRTGEKVFLECVQDMDHENMFWYRQDPGLGLRLIYFSYDVKMKEKGDIPEGYSVSREKKERFSLILESASTNQTSMYLCAISRDRDVEQYFGPGTRLTVT.

DNA for the CDR3: TGTGCCAGCAGCCCCGGATTGTCGTCAGGGGGTGGCTACACCTTC. Translation gives CASSPGLSSGGGYTF. J is TRBJ1-2 and V is TRBV9; TRBD1 matches at 7 bases. From germline, CDR1 is SGDLS and CDR2 YYNGEE. This CDR3 is 15 amino acids long. V was pared by 4 bases and J by 7 bases, with 13 bases of the junction left unmatched.